This TCR beta chain was sequenced in a study of regulatory T cells in long-lasting Graves disease. General study findings and limits: When disease was persistent, TRBV28, TRBJ1-2 and TRBJ2-5 were the favored segments.

As for time point: newly diagnosed GD, antithyroid drugs for less than 3 months. PBMC-derived RNA was used for the TCR library. Peripheral blood, at roughly 9 milliliters, went into EDTA tubes. Combining iRepertoire HTBI primers with Arm-PCR of CDR3 regions, the authors built TCR beta libraries. TCRdb redid the calling of the multiplex PCR reads with MiXCR, one entry per CDR3 protein. This table holds approximately 470,000 distinct CDR3 sequences, roughly 16% found once. The sample holds many counts of this clonotype. Its antigen is currently unknown. The CDR3 spans 14 residues. CDR1 and CDR2 from the germline V gene are LNHNV and YYDKDF (reference sequence). The V gene lost 3 bases and the J gene lost 0 bases, with 9 bases spanning the gap. The same sample was also studied in work on T cells in Graves' hyperthyroidism and ophthalmopathy.

Sequenced here: peripheral blood mononuclear cells (PBMCs), sampled at new diagnosis, from a patient treated with antithyroid drugs. The chain carries TRBV15 and TRBJ2-7; D uncertain. The sequence was obtained from a man aged 35 to 55 with Graves disease. CDR3 sequence: CATSRGDHSYEQYF. The CDR3 DNA is TGTGCCACCAGCAGGGGCGATCACTCCTACGAGCAGTACTTC.